Each of the 26 T cell receptor beta chains below was sequenced from the same sample in a study of shared clonotypes between healthy human individuals. Profiled with immunoSEQ multiplex PCR; TCRdb holds only in-frame clones, not every one. Of fewer than 1.8 million clones in the sample, less than 99% are singletons; the top ten hold under 0.45%. Input material: naive CD4+ T cells sorted from blood. This sample's subset: CD45RA+ positively selected. Source of these receptors: a man younger than 40 in good health.

The chain employs TRBV2 and TRBJ2-1, with D possibly TRBD2 on 5 matching bases. CDR3 length equals 15 residues. Trimming left V 1 base short and J 4 bases short, with 11 bases between. Germline V gene sequence: CDR1 SNHLY, CDR2 FYNNEI. For the CDR3, the DNA is TGTGCCAGCAGTGAAGGACTACTGACTTACAATGAGCAGTTCTTC. Protein sequence: CASSEGLLTYNEQFF.

The chain is built from TRBV6-1 and TRBJ1-4; no firm D call. The length of the CDR3 is 19 residues. The germline gives CDR1 MNHNS, CDR2 SASEGT. Trimming removed 1 base from V and 8 bases from J, with 26 bases in between. CDR3 amino acids: CASSEVGSGVWSNWEKLFF. The CDR3 nucleotides are TGTGCCAGCAGTGAAGTCGGGAGTGGAGTGTGGAGTAATTGGGAAAAACTGTTTTTT.

The genes are TRBV25-1 and TRBJ2-7; 8 bases are shared with TRBD2. V lost 4 bases, J lost 7 bases, and 6 bases stayed unmatched. CDR1 is MGHDK and CDR2 is SYGVNS in the germline V gene. The CDR3 totals 13 residues. CDR3 DNA sequence: TGTGCCAGCAGTGGCAGCGGGAGTGGAGAGCAGTACTTC. Its translation: CASSGSGSGEQYF.

The chain uses TRBV5-4 and TRBJ2-3; D assignment may be TRBD1 or TRBD2 (5 bases each). The length of the CDR3 is 15 residues. Germline CDR1 is SGHNT and CDR2 is YYREEE (reference sequence). Trimming removed 0 bases at V and 4 bases at J, with 12 bases between. CDR3 sequence (DNA): TGTGCCAGCAGCTTGGCAGGGAGTGGTGCAGATACGCAGTATTTT. Its protein product is CASSLAGSGADTQYF. The full variable domain, its missing parts supplied by reference TRBV5-4 and TRBJ2-3, is ETGVTQSPTHLIKTRGQQVTLRCSSQSGHNTVSWYQQALGQGPQFIFQYYREEENGRGNFPPRFSGLQFPNYSSELNVNALELDDSALYLCASSLAGSGADTQYFGPGTRLTVL.

The rearrangement joins TRBV4-1 to TRBJ2-1; D is undetermined. The CDR3 covers 13 residues. The V end lost 3 bases, the J end lost 8 bases, and 11 bases lay between the germline ends. Germline values: CDR1 MGHRA, CDR2 YSYEKL. The CDR3 protein is CASSQGPLDEQFF. The CDR3 DNA sequence: TGCGCCAGCAGCCAGGGCCCTTTAGATGAGCAGTTCTTC.

About this clone: Other DNA variants within this sample encode the same CDR3. The chain employs TRBV28 and TRBJ2-7; D not resolved. The CDR3 loop spans 10 amino acids. Germline CDR1 and CDR2: MDHEN and SYDVKM. Trimming took off 5 bases at V and 4 bases at J, with 3 bases between the two ends. This CDR3 is CASSGYEQYF. The CDR3 DNA is TGTGCCAGCAGTGGTTACGAGCAGTACTTC.

The chain links TRBV6-5 to TRBJ2-3, with TRBD1 identical over 8 bases. The CDR3 contains 16 residues. V shed 3 bases, J shed 4 bases, and the junction held 9 bases outside the gene matches. Per the germline V gene, CDR1 is MNHEY and CDR2 is SVGAGI. This CDR3 is CASSYTTGVGADTQYF. The DNA for the CDR3 is TGTGCCAGCAGTTATACGACAGGGGTGGGCGCAGATACGCAGTATTTT.

The V and J genes are TRBV9 and TRBJ2-2; D perhaps matches TRBD2 (5 bases). V lost 1 base, J lost 0 bases, and 10 bases lay in between. Per the germline V gene, CDR1 is SGDLS and CDR2 is YYNGEE. The CDR3 consists of 16 residues. DNA for the CDR3: TGTGCCAGCAGCGTAACAGTAGCGACGAACACCGGGGAGCTGTTTTTT. Amino acid sequence: CASSVTVATNTGELFF. The whole variable domain, remainder taken from reference TRBV9 and TRBJ2-2, is DSGVTQTPKHLITATGQRVTLRCSPRSGDLSVYWYQQSLDQGLQFLIQYYNGEERAKGNILERFSAQQFPDLHSELNLSSLELGDSALYFCASSVTVATNTGELFFGEGSRLTVL.

This clone was seen just once. This chain connects TRBV7-6 to TRBJ2-3; TRBD2 agrees at 7 bases. The junction had 4 bases not matched to a gene; V was cut back by 4 bases and J by 0 bases. From germline, CDR1 is SGHVS and CDR2 FNYEAQ. The CDR3 is 15 residues long. CDR3 nucleotides: TGTGCCAGCAGCTCACTAGCGCAGAGCACAGATACGCAGTATTTT. Protein sequence: CASSSLAQSTDTQYF.

V is TRBV28 and J is TRBJ2-7, with D perhaps TRBD1 (6 bases). Germline V gene sequence: CDR1 MDHEN, CDR2 SYDVKM. The CDR3 is 12 amino acids. The germline V and J ends were trimmed by 7 bases and 1 base, with 8 bases remaining between them. The CDR3 bases are TGTGCCAGCACTCAGGGGTCCTACGAGCAGTACTTC. This codes for CASTQGSYEQYF.

This chain uses TRBV10-1 with TRBJ1-5; possible D gene TRBD1, 5 bases. Germline V CDR1 and CDR2: WNHNN, SYGVQD (reference sequence). This CDR3 region has 13 residues. V dropped 6 bases and J dropped 2 bases, with 8 bases sitting between them. Here the CDR3 DNA reads TGCGCCAGCAGCAGGGACGGCAATCAGCCCCAGCATTTT. Its protein product is CASSRDGNQPQHF.

CDR3 region: CASGGGTEAFF. Here the CDR3 DNA reads TGTGCCAGCGGGGGGGGAACTGAAGCTTTCTTT. The chain links TRBV5-4 to TRBJ1-1; tentatively, D is TRBD1 (5 bases). V shed 7 bases and J shed 5 bases, with 9 bases lying between them. The germline V gene encodes CDR1 SGHNT and CDR2 YYREEE (reference sequence). This CDR3 spans 11 amino acids.

This clone has only one observation. V gene TRBV5-1 combines with J gene TRBJ1-1; tentatively, D is TRBD1 (5 bases). In germline, CDR1 is SGHRS, CDR2 YFSETQ. The CDR3 has 13 amino acids. V was trimmed by 2 bases and J by 8 bases, leaving 13 bases between them. The CDR3 protein is CASSFEGHSEAFF. The CDR3 nucleotides read TGCGCCAGCAGCTTCGAAGGACACTCGGAAGCTTTCTTT.

The chain is built from TRBV29-1 and TRBJ1-1; TRBD1 aligns across 7 bases. Unmatched junction bases numbered 5, after V lost 7 bases and J lost 0 bases. The CDR3 runs 13 residues. Germline V gene lookup returns CDR1 SQVTM and CDR2 ANQGSEA. The CDR3 here is CSGRRGMNTEAFF. DNA for the CDR3: TGCAGCGGCCGCAGGGGGATGAACACTGAAGCTTTCTTT.

This chain's CDR3 is CASSRQNSYEQYF. CDR3 sequence (DNA): TGTGCCAGTAGTAGACAGAACTCCTACGAGCAGTACTTC. The V call is TRBV19, the J call TRBJ2-7, with D possibly being TRBD1 (5 bases). The CDR3 length is 13 residues. Trimming cost V 4 bases and J 0 bases, with 7 bases left between them. Germline V CDR1 and CDR2: LNHDA, SQIVND (reference sequence).

V usage is TRBV28 and J usage is TRBJ1-2; tentatively, D is TRBD1 (5 bases). The CDR3 has 17 residues. With 6 bases removed from V and 1 base from J, the gap between germline ends came to 21 bases. The V gene's germline CDR1 is MDHEN and CDR2 SYDVKM. The CDR3 loop reads CASSSRGKGTDNYGYTF. The CDR3 DNA is TGTGCCAGCAGCTCGCGGGGGAAGGGGACTGATAACTATGGCTACACCTTC.

The chain links TRBV27 to TRBJ2-5, with D possibly matching TRBD2 (6 bases). V was pared by 2 bases and J by 9 bases, with 16 bases between. This CDR3 has 14 residues. Germline values: CDR1 MNHEY, CDR2 SMNVEV (reference sequence). The CDR3 coding sequence is TGTGCCAGCAGTTTAAATAGCGGAGGGGTGGCCCAGTACTTC. As protein: CASSLNSGGVAQYF.

As regards this clone: Other nucleotide sequences in the sample specify the same CDR3. The gene calls are TRBV28 and TRBJ1-2, with D unclear. The V and J ends lost 2 bases and 0 bases respectively, with 1 base between them. This CDR3 region has 12 residues. CDR1 and CDR2 (germline): MDHEN, SYDVKM. The CDR3, as DNA: TGTGCCAGCAGTTTACCTAACTATGGCTACACCTTC. As protein: CASSLPNYGYTF.

The genes are TRBV2 and TRBJ1-2; TRBD1 is a possible D gene (5 bases). CDR1 SNHLY and CDR2 FYNNEI come from the germline V gene. This CDR3 is built from 13 residues. The V and J ends lost 0 bases and 7 bases respectively, with 9 bases between them. The CDR3 spells CASSEAPGLGYTF. CDR3 sequence (DNA): TGTGCCAGCAGTGAAGCTCCGGGGCTTGGCTACACCTTC.

V usage is TRBV10-3 and J usage is TRBJ2-1; 7 bases fit TRBD2. V trimming: 2 bases; J trimming: 1 base; junction bases outside the gene matches: 2. CDR3 length equals 15 residues. Germline CDR1 is ENHRY and CDR2 is SYGVKD. This CDR3 reads CAISEIGGSYNEQFF. CDR3 sequence (DNA): TGTGCCATCAGTGAGATCGGGGGGTCCTACAATGAGCAGTTCTTC.

The chain joins TRBV7-6 to TRBJ2-1, with D unclear. The CDR3 totals 18 residues. Germline V lookup: CDR1 SGHVS, CDR2 FNYEAQ. The V gene lost 5 bases and the J gene lost 5 bases, with 25 bases spanning the gap. The CDR3 nucleotides are TGTGCCAGCAGCCCAGTCGACACCGAAATCCTTAGGGACAATGAGCAGTTCTTC. This encodes CASSPVDTEILRDNEQFF.

The rearrangement joins TRBV9 to TRBJ2-5; D unresolved. CDR3 length equals 15 residues. V lost 0 bases and J lost 6, with 15 bases in between. Germline values: CDR1 SGDLS, CDR2 YYNGEE. The CDR3 protein is CASSVAVGGPKTQYF. CDR3 sequence (DNA): TGTGCCAGCAGCGTAGCGGTTGGCGGCCCGAAGACCCAGTACTTC. The complete variable domain, with remaining parts taken from reference TRBV9 and TRBJ2-5, reads DSGVTQTPKHLITATGQRVTLRCSPRSGDLSVYWYQQSLDQGLQFLIQYYNGEERAKGNILERFSAQQFPDLHSELNLSSLELGDSALYFCASSVAVGGPKTQYFGPGTRLLVL.

As regards this clone: The same CDR3 is also encoded by other DNA sequences in this sample. V is TRBV7-9 and J is TRBJ2-5, with no clear D. Germline V CDR1 and CDR2: SEHNR, FQNEAQ (reference sequence). Trimming took off 3 bases at V and 1 base at J, with 6 bases between the two ends. This CDR3 comprises 13 residues. CDR3 in amino acids: CASSFRAQETQYF. In DNA, the CDR3 is TGTGCCAGCAGCTTCCGGGCCCAAGAGACCCAGTACTTC.

The J gene is TRBJ1-3, the V gene TRBV18; possible D gene TRBD1, 5 bases. Germline V gene data show CDR1 as KGHSH and CDR2 as LQKENI. Deletions cut 4 bases from V and 3 bases from J, with 25 bases between. This CDR3 spans 19 amino acids. This CDR3 reads CASSLFPGNPGRVGNTIYF. The DNA of the CDR3 is TGTGCCAGCTCACTATTTCCGGGTAACCCGGGGCGCGTTGGAAACACCATATATTTT.

V is TRBV7-9 and J is TRBJ2-7; TRBD1 or TRBD2 may be the D gene (7 bases each). Trimming removed 4 bases from V and 2 bases from J, with 12 bases in between. The CDR3 covers 14 residues. Germline-derived CDR1 and CDR2 are SEHNR and FQNEAQ (reference sequence). CDR3 region: CASSYQGGTYEQYF. As DNA, the CDR3 is TGTGCCAGCAGCTACCAGGGGGGGACCTACGAGCAGTACTTC. Complete variable domain (other parts from reference TRBV7-9 and TRBJ2-7): DTGVSQNPRHKITKRGQNVTFRCDPISEHNRLYWYRQTLGQGPEFLTYFQNEAQLEKSRLLSDRFSAERPKGSFSTLEIQRTEQGDSAMYLCASSYQGGTYEQYFGPGTRLTVT.

This chain connects TRBV18 to TRBJ2-3; D possibly corresponds to TRBD1 (7 bases). Per the germline V gene, CDR1 is KGHSH and CDR2 is LQKENI. The ends were cut back, 4 bases at V and 4 bases at J, with 18 bases in the middle. The CDR3 runs 16 residues. CDR3: CASSRMDGGGADTQYF. In nucleotides, the CDR3 is TGTGCCAGCTCACGAATGGACGGAGGGGGCGCAGATACGCAGTATTTT.